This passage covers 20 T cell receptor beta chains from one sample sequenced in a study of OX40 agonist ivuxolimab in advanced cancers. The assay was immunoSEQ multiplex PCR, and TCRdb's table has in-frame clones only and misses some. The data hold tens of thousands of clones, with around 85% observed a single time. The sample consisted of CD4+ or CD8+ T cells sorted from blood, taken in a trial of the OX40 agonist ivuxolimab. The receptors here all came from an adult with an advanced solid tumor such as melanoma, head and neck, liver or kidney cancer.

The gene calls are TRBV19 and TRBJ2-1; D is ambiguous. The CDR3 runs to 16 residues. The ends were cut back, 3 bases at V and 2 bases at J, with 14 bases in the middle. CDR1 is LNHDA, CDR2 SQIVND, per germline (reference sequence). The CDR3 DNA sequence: TGTGCCAGTAGTATCGCGGTTGTAGGAACCTACAATGAGCAGTTCTTC. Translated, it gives CASSIAVVGTYNEQFF.

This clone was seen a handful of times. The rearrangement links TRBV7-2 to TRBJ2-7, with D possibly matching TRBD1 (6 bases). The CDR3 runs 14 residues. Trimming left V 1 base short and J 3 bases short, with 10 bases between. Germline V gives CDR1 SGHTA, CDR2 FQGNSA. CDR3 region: CASSLVQGYYEQYF. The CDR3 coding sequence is TGTGCCAGCAGCTTAGTTCAGGGGTACTACGAGCAGTACTTC.

CDR3 in DNA: TGTGCCAGCAGCCTTTTTGCCGACCGGGACACCTATGGCTACACCTTC. Amino acids: CASSLFADRDTYGYTF. This chain connects TRBV5-6 to TRBJ1-2; possible D gene TRBD1, 6 bases. V lost 4 bases to trimming and J lost 4 bases, with 20 bases between them. CDR3 length: 16 residues. CDR1 is SGHDT and CDR2 is YYEEEE in the germline V gene.

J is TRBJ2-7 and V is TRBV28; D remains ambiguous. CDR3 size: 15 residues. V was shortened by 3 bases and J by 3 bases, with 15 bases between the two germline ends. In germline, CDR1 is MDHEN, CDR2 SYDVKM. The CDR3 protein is CASSLYVQKNYEQYF. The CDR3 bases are TGTGCCAGCAGTTTGTATGTACAGAAGAACTACGAGCAGTACTTC.

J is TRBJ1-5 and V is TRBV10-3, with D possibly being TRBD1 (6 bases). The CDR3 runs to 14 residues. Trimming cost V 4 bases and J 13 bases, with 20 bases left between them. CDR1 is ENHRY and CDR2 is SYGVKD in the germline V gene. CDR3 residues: CAISVQKDGTPQHF. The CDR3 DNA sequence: TGTGCCATCAGTGTACAGAAAGACGGGACACCTCAGCATTTT.

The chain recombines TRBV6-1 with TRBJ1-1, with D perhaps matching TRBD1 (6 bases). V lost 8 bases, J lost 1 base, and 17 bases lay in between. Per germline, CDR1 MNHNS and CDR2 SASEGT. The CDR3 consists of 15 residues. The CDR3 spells CASPGGGPGNTEAFF. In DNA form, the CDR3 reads TGTGCCAGCCCGGGGGGGGGCCCTGGGAACACTGAAGCTTTCTTT.

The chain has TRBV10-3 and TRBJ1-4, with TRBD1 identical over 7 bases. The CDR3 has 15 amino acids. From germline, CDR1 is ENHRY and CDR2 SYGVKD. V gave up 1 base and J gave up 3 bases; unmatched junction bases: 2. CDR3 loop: CAISEYRGPNEKLFF. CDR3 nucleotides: TGTGCCATCAGTGAGTACAGGGGACCTAATGAAAAACTGTTTTTT.

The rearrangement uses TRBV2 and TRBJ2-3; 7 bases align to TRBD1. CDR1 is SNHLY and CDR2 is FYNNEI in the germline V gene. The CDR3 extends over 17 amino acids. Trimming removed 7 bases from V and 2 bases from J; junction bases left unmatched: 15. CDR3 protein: CASNPGTDLRFTDTQYF. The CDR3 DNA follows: TGTGCCAGCAACCCCGGGACAGACCTGAGATTCACAGATACGCAGTATTTT. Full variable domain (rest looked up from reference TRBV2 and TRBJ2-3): EPEVTQTPSHQVTQMGQEVILRCVPISNHLYFYWYRQILGQKVEFLVSFYNNEISEKSEIFDDQFSVERPDGSNFTLKIRSTKLEDSAMYFCASNPGTDLRFTDTQYFGPGTRLTVL.

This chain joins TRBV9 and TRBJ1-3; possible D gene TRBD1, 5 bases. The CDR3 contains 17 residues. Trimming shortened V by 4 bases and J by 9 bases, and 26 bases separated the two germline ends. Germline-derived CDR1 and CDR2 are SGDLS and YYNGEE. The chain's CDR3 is CASSIRTGPSEGATIYF. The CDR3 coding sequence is TGTGCCAGCAGCATAAGAACGGGACCCTCCGAAGGAGCCACCATATATTTT.

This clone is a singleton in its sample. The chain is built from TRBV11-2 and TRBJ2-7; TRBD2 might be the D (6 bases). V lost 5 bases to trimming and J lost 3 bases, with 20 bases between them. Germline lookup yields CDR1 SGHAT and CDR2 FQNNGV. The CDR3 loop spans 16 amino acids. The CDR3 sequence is CASSTPAREAGYEQYF. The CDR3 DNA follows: TGTGCCAGCAGCACCCCAGCGAGGGAAGCGGGCTACGAGCAGTACTTC.

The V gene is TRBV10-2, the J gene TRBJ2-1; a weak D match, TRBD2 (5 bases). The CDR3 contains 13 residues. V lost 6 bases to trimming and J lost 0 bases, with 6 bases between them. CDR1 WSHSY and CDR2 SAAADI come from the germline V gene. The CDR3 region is CASRLDSYNEQFF. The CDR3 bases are TGCGCCAGCAGACTAGACTCCTACAATGAGCAGTTCTTC.

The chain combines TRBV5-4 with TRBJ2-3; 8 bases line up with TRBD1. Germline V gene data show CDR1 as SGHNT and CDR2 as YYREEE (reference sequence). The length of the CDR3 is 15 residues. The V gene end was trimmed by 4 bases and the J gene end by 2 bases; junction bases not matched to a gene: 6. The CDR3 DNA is TGTGCCAGCAGCCGAACAGGGGGGAACACAGATACGCAGTATTTT. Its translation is CASSRTGGNTDTQYF.

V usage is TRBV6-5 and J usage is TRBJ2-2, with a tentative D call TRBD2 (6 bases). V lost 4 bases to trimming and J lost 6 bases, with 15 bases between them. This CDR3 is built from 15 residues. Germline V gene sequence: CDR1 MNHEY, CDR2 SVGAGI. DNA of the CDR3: TGTGCCAGCAGTTCCCGGGACTCCTGGGCCGGGGAGCTGTTTTTT. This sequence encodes CASSSRDSWAGELFF.

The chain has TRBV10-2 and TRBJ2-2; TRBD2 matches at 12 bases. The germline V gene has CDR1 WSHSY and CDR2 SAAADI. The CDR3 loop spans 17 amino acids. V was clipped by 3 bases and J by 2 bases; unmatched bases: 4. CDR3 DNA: TGCGCCAGCAGTGACCTGACTAGCGGGGGAAACACCGGGGAGCTGTTTTTT. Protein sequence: CASSDLTSGGNTGELFF.

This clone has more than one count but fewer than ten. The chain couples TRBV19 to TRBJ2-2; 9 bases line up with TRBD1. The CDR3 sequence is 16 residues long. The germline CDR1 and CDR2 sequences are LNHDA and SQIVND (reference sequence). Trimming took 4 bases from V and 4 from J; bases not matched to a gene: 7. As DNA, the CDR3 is TGTGCCAGTAGTAGAGGGACAGGGCGTACCACCGGGGAGCTGTTTTTT. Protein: CASSRGTGRTTGELFF.

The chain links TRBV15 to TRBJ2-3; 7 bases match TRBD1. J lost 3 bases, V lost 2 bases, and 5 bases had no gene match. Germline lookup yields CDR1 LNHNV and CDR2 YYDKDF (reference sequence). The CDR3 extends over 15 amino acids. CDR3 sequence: CATSRQGDFTDTQYF. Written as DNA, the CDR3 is TGTGCCACCAGCAGACAGGGGGATTTTACAGATACGCAGTATTTT.

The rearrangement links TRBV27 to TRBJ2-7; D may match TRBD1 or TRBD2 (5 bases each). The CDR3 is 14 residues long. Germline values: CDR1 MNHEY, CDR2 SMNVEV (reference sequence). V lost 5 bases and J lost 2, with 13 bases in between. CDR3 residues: CASSNQPGPYEQYF. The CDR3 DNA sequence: TGTGCCAGCAGTAACCAGCCGGGGCCCTACGAGCAGTACTTC.

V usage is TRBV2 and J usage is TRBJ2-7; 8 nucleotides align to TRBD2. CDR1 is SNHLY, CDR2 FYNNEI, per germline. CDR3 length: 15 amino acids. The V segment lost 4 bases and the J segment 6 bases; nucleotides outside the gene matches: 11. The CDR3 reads CASSVSGVVTREQYF. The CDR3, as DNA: TGTGCCAGCAGTGTTAGCGGGGTAGTGACTCGCGAGCAGTACTTC. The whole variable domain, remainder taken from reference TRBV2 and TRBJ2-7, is EPEVTQTPSHQVTQMGQEVILRCVPISNHLYFYWYRQILGQKVEFLVSFYNNEISEKSEIFDDQFSVERPDGSNFTLKIRSTKLEDSAMYFCASSVSGVVTREQYFGPGTRLTVT.

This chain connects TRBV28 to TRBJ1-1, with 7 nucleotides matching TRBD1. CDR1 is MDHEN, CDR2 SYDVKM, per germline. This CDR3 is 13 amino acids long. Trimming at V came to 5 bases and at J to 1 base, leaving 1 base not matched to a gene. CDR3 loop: CASSKGANTEAFF. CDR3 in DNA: TGTGCCAGCAGTAAGGGGGCGAACACTGAAGCTTTCTTT.

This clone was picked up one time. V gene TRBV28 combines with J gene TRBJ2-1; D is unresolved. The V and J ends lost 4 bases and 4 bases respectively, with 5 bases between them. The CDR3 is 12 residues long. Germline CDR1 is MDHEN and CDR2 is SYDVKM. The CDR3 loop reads CASSSTYNEQFF. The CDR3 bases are TGTGCCAGCAGTTCGACTTACAATGAGCAGTTCTTC.